This TCR beta chain derives from a study of T cell responses to AZD1222 COVID-19 vaccine. Study overall: Second-dose intervals of approximately 4 or approximately 12 weeks were pooled.

Germline V gene data show CDR1 as LGHNA and CDR2 as YNFKEQ. CDR3 length equals 14 residues. Trimming cost V 0 bases and J 8 bases; bases outside gene matches: 0. Findings and caveats of the study: Repertoire sampling occurred only after the peak T cell response. In the spike-specific TCR repertoire, nearly half reportedly target unmutated variant regions. Donors were mostly white British, more females; clonal diversity possibly underestimated.

This clone was observed once. What it recognizes is unknown. Some clones are missing from TCRdb's copy, which holds only in-frame ones; the method was immunoSEQ multiplex PCR. This sample yields about 140,000 clones, of which roughly 90% are seen a single time; 2.9% belongs to the top ten. This chain joins TRBV4-2 and TRBJ1-6, with 8 bases identical to TRBD1. Sample: peripheral blood, taken on day 0 of AZD1222 vaccination. This TCR was sampled from an adult in good health. The CDR3 DNA reads as TGTGCCAGCAGCCAAGACAGGGGGCATTCACCCCTCCACTTT. Translating gives CASSQDRGHSPLHF.